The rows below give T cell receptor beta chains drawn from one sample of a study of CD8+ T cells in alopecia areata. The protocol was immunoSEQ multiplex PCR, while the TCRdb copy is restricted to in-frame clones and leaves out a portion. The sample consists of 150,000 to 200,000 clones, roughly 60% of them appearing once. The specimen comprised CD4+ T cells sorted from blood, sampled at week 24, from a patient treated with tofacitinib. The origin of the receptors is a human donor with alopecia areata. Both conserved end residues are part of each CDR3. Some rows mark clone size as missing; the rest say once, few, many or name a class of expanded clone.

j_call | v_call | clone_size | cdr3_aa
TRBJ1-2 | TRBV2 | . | CASTQTPGYGYTF
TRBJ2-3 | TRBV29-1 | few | CSVEVYRGPRPDTQYF
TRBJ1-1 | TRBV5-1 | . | CASSLVGQPEAFF
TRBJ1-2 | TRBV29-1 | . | CSVERGASGYGYTF
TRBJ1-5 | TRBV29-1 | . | CSVVLGSNQPQHF
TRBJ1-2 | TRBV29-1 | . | CSVEPPRGYTF
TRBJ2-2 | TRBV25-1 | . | CASSPRRGTGELFF
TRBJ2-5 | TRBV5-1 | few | CASSLFGRSQETQYF
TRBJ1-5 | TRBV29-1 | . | CSVIGTETNQPQHF
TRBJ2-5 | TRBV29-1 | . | CSVAAVETQYF